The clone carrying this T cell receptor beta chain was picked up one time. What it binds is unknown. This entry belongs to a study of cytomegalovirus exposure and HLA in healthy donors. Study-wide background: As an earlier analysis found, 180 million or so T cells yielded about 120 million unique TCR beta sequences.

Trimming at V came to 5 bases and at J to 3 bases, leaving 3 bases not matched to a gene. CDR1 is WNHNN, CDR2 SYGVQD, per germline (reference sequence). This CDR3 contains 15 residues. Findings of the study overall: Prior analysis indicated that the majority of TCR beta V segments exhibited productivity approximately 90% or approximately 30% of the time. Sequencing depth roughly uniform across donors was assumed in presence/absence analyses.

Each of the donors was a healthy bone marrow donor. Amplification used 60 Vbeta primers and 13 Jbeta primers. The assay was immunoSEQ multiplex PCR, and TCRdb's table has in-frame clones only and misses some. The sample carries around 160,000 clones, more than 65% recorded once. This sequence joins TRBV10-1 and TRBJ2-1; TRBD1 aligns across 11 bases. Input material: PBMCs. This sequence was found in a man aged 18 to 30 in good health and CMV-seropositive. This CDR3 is CASSTGTGGYNEQFF. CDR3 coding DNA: TGCGCCAGCAGTACGGGGACAGGGGGCTACAATGAGCAGTTCTTC.